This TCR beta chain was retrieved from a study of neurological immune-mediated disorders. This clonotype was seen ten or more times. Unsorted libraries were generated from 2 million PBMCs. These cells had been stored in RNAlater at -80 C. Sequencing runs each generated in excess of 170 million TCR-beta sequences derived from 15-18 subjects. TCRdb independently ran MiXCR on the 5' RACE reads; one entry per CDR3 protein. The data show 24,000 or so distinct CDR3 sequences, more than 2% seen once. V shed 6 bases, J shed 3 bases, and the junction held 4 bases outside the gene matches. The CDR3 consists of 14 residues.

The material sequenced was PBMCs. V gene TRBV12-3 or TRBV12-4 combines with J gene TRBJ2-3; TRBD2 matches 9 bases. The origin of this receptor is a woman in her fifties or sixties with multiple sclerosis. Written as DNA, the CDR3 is TGTGCCAGCAGCGTGGGACTAGCAACAGATACGCAGTATTTT. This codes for CASSVGLATDTQYF.